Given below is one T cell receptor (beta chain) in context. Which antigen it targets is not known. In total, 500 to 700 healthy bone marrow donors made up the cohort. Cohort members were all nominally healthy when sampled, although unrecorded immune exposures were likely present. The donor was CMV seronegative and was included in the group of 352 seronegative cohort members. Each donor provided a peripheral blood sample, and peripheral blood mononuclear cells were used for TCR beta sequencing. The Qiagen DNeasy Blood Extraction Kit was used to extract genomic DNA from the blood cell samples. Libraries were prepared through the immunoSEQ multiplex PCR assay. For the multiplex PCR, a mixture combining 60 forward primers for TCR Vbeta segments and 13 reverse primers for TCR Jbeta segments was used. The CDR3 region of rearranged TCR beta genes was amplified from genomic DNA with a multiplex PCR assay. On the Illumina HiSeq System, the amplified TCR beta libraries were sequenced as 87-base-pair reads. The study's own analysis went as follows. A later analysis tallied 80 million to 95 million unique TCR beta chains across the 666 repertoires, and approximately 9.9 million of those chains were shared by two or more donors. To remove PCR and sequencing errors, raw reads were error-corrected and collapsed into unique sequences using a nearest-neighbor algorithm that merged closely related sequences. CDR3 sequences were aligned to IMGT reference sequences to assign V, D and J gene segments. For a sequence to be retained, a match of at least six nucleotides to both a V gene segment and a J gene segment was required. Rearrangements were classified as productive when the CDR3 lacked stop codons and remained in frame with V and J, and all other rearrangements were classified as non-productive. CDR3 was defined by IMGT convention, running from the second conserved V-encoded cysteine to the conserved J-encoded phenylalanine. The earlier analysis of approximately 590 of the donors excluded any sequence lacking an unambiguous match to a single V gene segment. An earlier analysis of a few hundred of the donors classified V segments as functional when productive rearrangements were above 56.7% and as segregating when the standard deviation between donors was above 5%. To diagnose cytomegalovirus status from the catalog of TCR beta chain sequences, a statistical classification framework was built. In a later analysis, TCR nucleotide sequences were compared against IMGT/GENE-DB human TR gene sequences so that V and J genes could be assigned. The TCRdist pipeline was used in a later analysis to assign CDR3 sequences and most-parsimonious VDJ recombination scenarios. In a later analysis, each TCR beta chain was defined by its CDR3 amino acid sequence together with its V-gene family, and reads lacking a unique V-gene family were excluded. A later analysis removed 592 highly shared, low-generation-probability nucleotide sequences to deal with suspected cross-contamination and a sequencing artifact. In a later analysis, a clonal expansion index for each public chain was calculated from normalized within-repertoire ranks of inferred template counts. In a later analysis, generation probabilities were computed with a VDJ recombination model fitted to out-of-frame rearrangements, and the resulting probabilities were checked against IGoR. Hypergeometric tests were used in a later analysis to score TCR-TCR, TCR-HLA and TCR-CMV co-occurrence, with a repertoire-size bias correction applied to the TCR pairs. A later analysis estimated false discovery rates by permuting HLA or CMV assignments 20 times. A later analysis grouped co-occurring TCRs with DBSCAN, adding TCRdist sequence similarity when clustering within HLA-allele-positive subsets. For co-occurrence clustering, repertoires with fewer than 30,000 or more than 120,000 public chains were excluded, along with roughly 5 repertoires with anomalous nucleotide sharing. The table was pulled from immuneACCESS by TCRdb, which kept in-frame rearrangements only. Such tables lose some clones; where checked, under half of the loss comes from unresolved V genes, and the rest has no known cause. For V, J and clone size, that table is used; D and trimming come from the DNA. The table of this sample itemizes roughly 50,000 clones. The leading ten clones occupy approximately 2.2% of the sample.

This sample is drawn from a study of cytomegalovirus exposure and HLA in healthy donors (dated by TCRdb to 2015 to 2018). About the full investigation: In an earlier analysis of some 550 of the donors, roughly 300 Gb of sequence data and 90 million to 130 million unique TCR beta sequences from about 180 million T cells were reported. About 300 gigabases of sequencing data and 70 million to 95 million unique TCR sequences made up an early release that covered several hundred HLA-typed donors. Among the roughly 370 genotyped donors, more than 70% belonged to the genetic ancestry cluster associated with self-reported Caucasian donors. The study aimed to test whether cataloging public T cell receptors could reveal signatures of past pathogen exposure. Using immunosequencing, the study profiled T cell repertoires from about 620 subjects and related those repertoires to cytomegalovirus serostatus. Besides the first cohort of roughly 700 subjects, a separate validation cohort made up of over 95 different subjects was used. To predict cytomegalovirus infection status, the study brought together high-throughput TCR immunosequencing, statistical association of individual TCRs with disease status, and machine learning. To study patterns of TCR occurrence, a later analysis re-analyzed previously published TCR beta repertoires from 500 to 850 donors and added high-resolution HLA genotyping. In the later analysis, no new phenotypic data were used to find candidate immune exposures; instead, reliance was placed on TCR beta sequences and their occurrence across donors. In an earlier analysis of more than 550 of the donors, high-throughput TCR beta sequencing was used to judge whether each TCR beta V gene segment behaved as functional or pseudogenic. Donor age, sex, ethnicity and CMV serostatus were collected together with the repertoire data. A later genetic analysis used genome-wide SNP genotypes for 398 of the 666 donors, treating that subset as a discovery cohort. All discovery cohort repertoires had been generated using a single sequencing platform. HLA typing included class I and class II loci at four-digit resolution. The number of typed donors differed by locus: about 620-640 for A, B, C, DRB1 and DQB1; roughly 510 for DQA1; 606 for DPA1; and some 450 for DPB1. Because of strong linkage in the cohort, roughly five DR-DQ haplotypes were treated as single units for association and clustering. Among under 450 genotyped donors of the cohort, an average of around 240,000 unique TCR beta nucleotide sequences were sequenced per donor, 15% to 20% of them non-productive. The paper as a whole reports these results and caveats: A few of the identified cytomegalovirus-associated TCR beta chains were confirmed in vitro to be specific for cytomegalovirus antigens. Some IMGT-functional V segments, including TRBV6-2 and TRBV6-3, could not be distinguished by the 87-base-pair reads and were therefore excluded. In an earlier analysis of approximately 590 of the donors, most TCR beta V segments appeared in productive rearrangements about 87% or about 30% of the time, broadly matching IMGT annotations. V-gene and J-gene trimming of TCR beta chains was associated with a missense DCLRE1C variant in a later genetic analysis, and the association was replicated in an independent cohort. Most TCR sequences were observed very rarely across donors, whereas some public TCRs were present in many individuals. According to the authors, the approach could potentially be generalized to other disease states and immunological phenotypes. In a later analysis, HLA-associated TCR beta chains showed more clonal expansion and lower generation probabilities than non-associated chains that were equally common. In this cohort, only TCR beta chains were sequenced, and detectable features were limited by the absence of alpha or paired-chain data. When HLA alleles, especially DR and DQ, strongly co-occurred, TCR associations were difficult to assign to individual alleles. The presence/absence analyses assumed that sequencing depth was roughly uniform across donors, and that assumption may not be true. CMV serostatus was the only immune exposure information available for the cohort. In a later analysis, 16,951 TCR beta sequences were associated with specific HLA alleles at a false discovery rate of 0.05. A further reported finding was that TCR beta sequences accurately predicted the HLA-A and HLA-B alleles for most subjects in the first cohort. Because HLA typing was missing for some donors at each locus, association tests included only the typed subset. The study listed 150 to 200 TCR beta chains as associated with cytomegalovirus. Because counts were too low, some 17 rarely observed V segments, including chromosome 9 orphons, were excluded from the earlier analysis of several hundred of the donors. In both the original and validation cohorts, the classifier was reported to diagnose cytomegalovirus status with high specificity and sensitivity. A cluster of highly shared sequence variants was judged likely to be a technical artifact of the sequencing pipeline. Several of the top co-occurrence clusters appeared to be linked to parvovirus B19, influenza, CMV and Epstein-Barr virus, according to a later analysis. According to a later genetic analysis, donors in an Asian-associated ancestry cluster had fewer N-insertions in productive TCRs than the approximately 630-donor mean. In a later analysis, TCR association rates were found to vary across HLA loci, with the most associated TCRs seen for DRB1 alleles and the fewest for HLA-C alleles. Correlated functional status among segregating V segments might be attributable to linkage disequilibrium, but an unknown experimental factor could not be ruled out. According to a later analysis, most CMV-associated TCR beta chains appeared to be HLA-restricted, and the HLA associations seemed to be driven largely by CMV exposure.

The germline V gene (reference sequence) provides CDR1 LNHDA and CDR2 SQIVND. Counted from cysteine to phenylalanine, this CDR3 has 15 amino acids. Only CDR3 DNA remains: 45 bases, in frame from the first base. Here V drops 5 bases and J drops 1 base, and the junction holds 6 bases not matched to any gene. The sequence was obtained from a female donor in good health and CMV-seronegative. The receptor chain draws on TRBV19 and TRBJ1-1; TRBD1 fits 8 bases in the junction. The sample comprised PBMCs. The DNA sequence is TGTGCCAGTAGTTTGACCGGGACAGGGAACACTGAAGCTTTCTTT. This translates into CASSLTGTGNTEAFF.